The TCR beta chain described here comes from a study of shared clonotypes between healthy human individuals. Using immunoSEQ multiplex PCR, the repertoire was profiled, and TCRdb retains in-frame clones only, with some absent. The sample has about 1.5 million clones, 95% to 99% seen once; the top ten hold roughly 0.45%. Germline CDR1 reads LNHDA; CDR2 reads SQIVND (reference sequence). The V end lost 6 bases, the J end lost 1 base, and 10 bases lay between the germline ends. This CDR3 is built from 14 residues. The specimen sequenced was naive CD4+ T cells sorted from blood. As to subset: CD45RA+ positively selected. This receptor was identified in a man aged 25 to 40 in good health. The chain employs TRBV19 and TRBJ1-5; weak D call: TRBD1 (6 bases). The CDR3 protein is CASRTGRSNQPQHF. The CDR3 DNA is TGTGCCAGTAGAACAGGGAGAAGCAATCAGCCCCAGCATTTT. The variable domain in full, with the rest retrieved from reference TRBV19 and TRBJ1-5, is DGGITQSPKYLFRKEGQNVTLSCEQNLNHDAMYWYRQDPGQGLRLIYYSQIVNDFQKGDIAEGYSVSREKKESFPLTVTSAQKNPTAFYLCASRTGRSNQPQHFGDGTRLSIL.